This T cell receptor beta chain was recovered during a study of Ad26.COV2.S vaccination and SARS-CoV-2 variants. This CDR3 region has 18 residues. J was trimmed by 3 bases and V by 0 bases; bases with no gene match: 9. Germline lookup yields CDR1 SEHNR and CDR2 FQNEAQ (reference sequence). The treatment here: approximately 18 received Ad26.COV2.S at low or high dose, single or two shots; several received placebo; per-sample allocation not given. Sampling took place 63 days after the first vaccine or placebo injection. The repertoire was sequenced with immunoSEQ multiplex PCR; TCRdb's copy has only in-frame clones and lacks some. The sample records 350,000 to 600,000 clones, about 89% being singletons.

The material sequenced was peripheral blood, taken in a trial of Ad26.COV2.S vaccine versus placebo. The source is a person aged 18-65 years who received the Ad26.COV2.S COVID-19 vaccine or a placebo. The chain carries TRBV7-9 and TRBJ1-5; 9 positions agree with TRBD1. The CDR3 spells CASSLAPSGTGYNQPQHF. The CDR3 coding sequence is TGTGCCAGCAGCTTAGCACCCTCCGGGACAGGGTACAATCAGCCCCAGCATTTT.